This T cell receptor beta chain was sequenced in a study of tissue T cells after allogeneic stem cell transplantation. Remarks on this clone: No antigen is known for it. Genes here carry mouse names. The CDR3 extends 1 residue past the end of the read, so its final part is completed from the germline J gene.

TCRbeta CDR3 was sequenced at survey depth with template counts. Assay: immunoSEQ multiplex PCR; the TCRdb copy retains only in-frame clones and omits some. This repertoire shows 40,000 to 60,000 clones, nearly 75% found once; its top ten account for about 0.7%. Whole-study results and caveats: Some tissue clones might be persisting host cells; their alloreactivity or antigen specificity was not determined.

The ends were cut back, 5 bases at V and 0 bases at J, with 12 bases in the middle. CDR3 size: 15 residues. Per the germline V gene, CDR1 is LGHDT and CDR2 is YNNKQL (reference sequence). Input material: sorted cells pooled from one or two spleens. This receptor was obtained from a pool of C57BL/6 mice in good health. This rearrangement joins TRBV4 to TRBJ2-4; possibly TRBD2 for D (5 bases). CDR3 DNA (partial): TGTGCCAGCAGCCTCTGGACTCCTAGTCAAAACACCTTGTAC. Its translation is CASSLWTPSQNTLY. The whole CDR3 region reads CASSLWTPSQNTLYF. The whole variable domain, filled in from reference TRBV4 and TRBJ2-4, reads ETAVFQTPNYHVTQVGNEVSFNCKQTLGHDTMYWYKQDSKKLLKIMFSYNNKQLIVNETVPRRFSPQSSDKAHLNLRIKSVEPEDSAVYLCASSLWTPSQNTLYFGAGTRLSVL.